The rows below give T cell receptor beta chains drawn from one sample of a study of Ad26.COV2.S vaccination and SARS-CoV-2 variants. Assay: immunoSEQ multiplex PCR; the TCRdb copy retains only in-frame clones and omits some. The table shows tens of thousands of clones, with about 80% occurring only once. The input for sequencing was peripheral blood, taken after recovery from COVID-19. These receptors were collected from a human donor who had recovered from COVID-19. CDR3s include the opening cysteine and the closing phenylalanine or tryptophan. Fields, in order: V gene, clone size, D gene, J gene, CDR3 DNA, CDR3 protein. D genes are given only for firm matches. Size is omitted from some rows. Given values are once, few, many or a class for expanded clones.

V gene: TRBV12-3/TRBV12-4
clone size: NA
D gene: NA
J gene: TRBJ1-1
CDR3 DNA: TGTGCCAGCTTCACTATGAACACTGAAGCTTTCTTT
CDR3 protein: CASFTMNTEAFF

V gene: TRBV24-1
clone size: NA
D gene: NA
J gene: TRBJ2-5
CDR3 DNA: TGTGCCACCAGTGATATGGGAGCCTATGGGGAGACCCAGTACTTC
CDR3 protein: CATSDMGAYGETQYF

V gene: TRBV30
clone size: NA
D gene: NA
J gene: TRBJ2-2
CDR3 DNA: TGTGCCTGGAGAAGATCGAACACCGGGGAGCTGTTTTTT
CDR3 protein: CAWRRSNTGELFF

V gene: TRBV5-1
clone size: NA
D gene: NA
J gene: TRBJ1-3
CDR3 DNA: TGCGCCAGCAGCTTGGGTGGATCCTTAACTGGAACTGGAAACACCATATATTTT
CDR3 protein: CASSLGGSLTGTGNTIYF

V gene: TRBV3-1/TRBV3-2
clone size: NA
D gene: NA
J gene: TRBJ2-2
CDR3 DNA: TGTGCCAGCAGTCCAGGTGGTACCGGGGAGCTGTTTTTT
CDR3 protein: CASSPGGTGELFF

V gene: TRBV24-1
clone size: NA
D gene: NA
J gene: TRBJ1-5
CDR3 DNA: TGTGCCACCCAAGACCGGGCAGAGGAGCCCCAGCATTTT
CDR3 protein: CATQDRAEEPQHF

V gene: TRBV5-1
clone size: few
D gene: NA
J gene: TRBJ1-4
CDR3 DNA: TGCGCCAGCAGCTCCCGGGGGAATGAAAAACTGTTTTTT
CDR3 protein: CASSSRGNEKLFF

V gene: TRBV7-8
clone size: NA
D gene: TRBD1
J gene: TRBJ1-1
CDR3 DNA: TGTGCCAGCAGACCCGGGACAGTGAACACTGAAGCTTTCTTT
CDR3 protein: CASRPGTVNTEAFF

V gene: TRBV11-2
clone size: once
D gene: NA
J gene: TRBJ2-3
CDR3 DNA: TGTGCCAGCAGCTTCGGGAGCGCAGATACGCAGTATTTT
CDR3 protein: CASSFGSADTQYF

V gene: TRBV7-2
clone size: NA
D gene: NA
J gene: TRBJ1-5
CDR3 DNA: TGTGCCAGCAGCTCGGACAGCCGCAATCAGCCCCAGCATTTT
CDR3 protein: CASSSDSRNQPQHF

V gene: TRBV7-9
clone size: NA
D gene: TRBD1
J gene: TRBJ2-3
CDR3 DNA: TGTGCCAGCAGCTCGGTAGGACAGGGGGCCCCTCCAGATACGCAGTATTTT
CDR3 protein: CASSSVGQGAPPDTQYF

V gene: TRBV5-1
clone size: NA
D gene: TRBD1
J gene: TRBJ1-2
CDR3 DNA: TGCGCCAGCAGCTCCCAGGGGGCCAAAGGAGGCTACACCTTC
CDR3 protein: CASSSQGAKGGYTF

V gene: TRBV7-8
clone size: NA
D gene: NA
J gene: TRBJ1-6
CDR3 DNA: TGTGCCAGCAGCCAAGTACAGGGACTAGGGAATTCACCCCTCCACTTT
CDR3 protein: CASSQVQGLGNSPLHF

V gene: TRBV29-1
clone size: NA
D gene: TRBD1
J gene: TRBJ2-3
CDR3 DNA: TGCAGAGTCCGAGGACAGGGAACAGATACGCAGTATTTT
CDR3 protein: CRVRGQGTDTQYF

V gene: TRBV24-1
clone size: NA
D gene: NA
J gene: TRBJ2-1
CDR3 DNA: TGTGCCACCAGTGATTTTCGCGGTGGTTGGAATGAGCAGTTCTTC
CDR3 protein: CATSDFRGGWNEQFF

V gene: TRBV12-3/TRBV12-4
clone size: few
D gene: NA
J gene: TRBJ1-3
CDR3 DNA: TGTGCCACGCAGGAGAACTCTGGAAACACCATATATTTT
CDR3 protein: CATQENSGNTIYF

V gene: TRBV5-1
clone size: NA
D gene: TRBD2
J gene: TRBJ2-3
CDR3 DNA: TGCGCCAGCAGCTCAAGCGGGAGACGGACAGATACGCAGTATTTT
CDR3 protein: CASSSSGRRTDTQYF

V gene: TRBV7-9
clone size: NA
D gene: NA
J gene: TRBJ2-3
CDR3 DNA: TGTGCCAGCAGCGCGGATTTAAAAGAGGGAGATACGCAGTATTTT
CDR3 protein: CASSADLKEGDTQYF

V gene: TRBV28
clone size: once
D gene: TRBD1
J gene: TRBJ2-4
CDR3 DNA: TGTGCCAGCAGTTTACGCCGGACAGGGTTCTACTTC
CDR3 protein: CASSLRRTGFYF

V gene: TRBV6-5
clone size: NA
D gene: TRBD1
J gene: TRBJ1-2
CDR3 DNA: TGTGCCAGCAAAGGGACAGGGACCTATGGCTACACCTTC
CDR3 protein: CASKGTGTYGYTF

V gene: TRBV30
clone size: NA
D gene: NA
J gene: TRBJ1-5
CDR3 DNA: TGTGCCTGGAAAGGGAGACTTTCAAAGGGTCAGCCCCAGCATTTT
CDR3 protein: CAWKGRLSKGQPQHF

V gene: TRBV18
clone size: NA
D gene: NA
J gene: TRBJ1-2
CDR3 DNA: TGTGCCAGCTCACCAATTGGTAGGGCGGCTTATGGCTACACCTTC
CDR3 protein: CASSPIGRAAYGYTF

V gene: TRBV5-1
clone size: NA
D gene: NA
J gene: TRBJ1-1
CDR3 DNA: TGCGCCAGCAGCTTGAACAGGCTACATTACGCGGGAGCTTTCTTT
CDR3 protein: CASSLNRLHYAGAFF

V gene: TRBV5-5
clone size: few
D gene: NA
J gene: TRBJ1-5
CDR3 DNA: TGTGCCAGCAGCTTGGTGTATAGCAATCAGCCCCAGCATTTT
CDR3 protein: CASSLVYSNQPQHF